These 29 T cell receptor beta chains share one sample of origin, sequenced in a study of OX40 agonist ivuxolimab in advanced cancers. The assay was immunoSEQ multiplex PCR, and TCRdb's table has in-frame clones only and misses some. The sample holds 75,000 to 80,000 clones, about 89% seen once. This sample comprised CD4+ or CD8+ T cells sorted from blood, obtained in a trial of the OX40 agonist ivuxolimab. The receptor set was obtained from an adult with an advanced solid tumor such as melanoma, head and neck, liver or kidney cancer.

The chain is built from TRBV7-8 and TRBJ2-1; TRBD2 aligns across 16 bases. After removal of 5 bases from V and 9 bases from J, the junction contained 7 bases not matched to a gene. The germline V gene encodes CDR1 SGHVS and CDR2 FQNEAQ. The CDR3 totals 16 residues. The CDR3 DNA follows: TGTGCCAGCAGCGCCGGGACTAGCGGGAGGGCCGGTGAGCAGTTCTTC. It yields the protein CASSAGTSGRAGEQFF.

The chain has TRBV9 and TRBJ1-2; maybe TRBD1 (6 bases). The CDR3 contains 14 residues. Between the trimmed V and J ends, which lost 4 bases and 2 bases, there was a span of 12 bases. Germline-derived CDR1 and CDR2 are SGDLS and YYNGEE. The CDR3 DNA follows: TGTGCCAGCAGCACTACAGGACAGAACTATGGCTACACCTTC. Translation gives CASSTTGQNYGYTF.

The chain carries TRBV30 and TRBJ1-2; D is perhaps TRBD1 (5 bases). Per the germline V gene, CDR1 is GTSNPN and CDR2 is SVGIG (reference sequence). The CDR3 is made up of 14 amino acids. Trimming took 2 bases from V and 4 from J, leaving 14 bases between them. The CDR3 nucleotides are TGTGCCTGGAGTAGCGGGGCGGGGGGCTATGGCTACACCTTC. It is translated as CAWSSGAGGYGYTF.

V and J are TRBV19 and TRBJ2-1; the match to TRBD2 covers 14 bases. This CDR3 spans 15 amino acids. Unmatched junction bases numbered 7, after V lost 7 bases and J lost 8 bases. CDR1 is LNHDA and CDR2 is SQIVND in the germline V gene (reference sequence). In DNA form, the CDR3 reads TGTGCCAGTACCGGGGGACTAGCGGGAGTTTATGAGCAGTTCTTC. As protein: CASTGGLAGVYEQFF.

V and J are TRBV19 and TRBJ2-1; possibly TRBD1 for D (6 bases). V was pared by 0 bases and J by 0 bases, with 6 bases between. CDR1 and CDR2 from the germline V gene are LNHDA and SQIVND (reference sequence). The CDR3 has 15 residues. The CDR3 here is CASSIEQGSYNEQFF. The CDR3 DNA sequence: TGTGCCAGTAGTATAGAACAGGGCTCCTACAATGAGCAGTTCTTC. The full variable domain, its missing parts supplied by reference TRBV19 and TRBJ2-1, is DGGITQSPKYLFRKEGQNVTLSCEQNLNHDAMYWYRQDPGQGLRLIYYSQIVNDFQKGDIAEGYSVSREKKESFPLTVTSAQKNPTAFYLCASSIEQGSYNEQFFGPGTRLTVL.

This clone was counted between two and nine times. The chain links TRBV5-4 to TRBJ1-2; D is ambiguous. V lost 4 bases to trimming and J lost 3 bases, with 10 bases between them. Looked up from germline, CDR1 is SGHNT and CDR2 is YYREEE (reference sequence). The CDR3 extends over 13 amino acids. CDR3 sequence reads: CASSPDGDYGYTF. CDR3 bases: TGTGCCAGCAGCCCAGACGGAGACTATGGCTACACCTTC.

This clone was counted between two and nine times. DNA of the CDR3: TGCGCCAGCAGCCAATCGTTAGCGGGGGCTTACAATGAGCAGTTCTTC. Translation: CASSQSLAGAYNEQFF. This chain connects TRBV4-1 to TRBJ2-1; 9 bases fit TRBD2. This CDR3 is built from 16 residues. J was trimmed by 4 bases and V by 2 bases; bases with no gene match: 6. Germline V CDR1 and CDR2: MGHRA, YSYEKL.

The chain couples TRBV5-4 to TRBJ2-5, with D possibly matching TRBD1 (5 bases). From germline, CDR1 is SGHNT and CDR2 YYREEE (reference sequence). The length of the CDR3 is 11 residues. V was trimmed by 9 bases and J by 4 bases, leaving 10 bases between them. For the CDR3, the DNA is TGTGCCACCCAAAGGGGAGAGACCCAGTACTTC. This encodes CATQRGETQYF.

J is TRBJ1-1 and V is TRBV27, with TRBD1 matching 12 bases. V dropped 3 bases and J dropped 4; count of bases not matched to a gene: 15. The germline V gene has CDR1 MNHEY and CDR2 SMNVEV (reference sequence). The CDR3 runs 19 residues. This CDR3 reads CASSFPRRDRGRPSTEAFF. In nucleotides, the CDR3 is TGTGCCAGCAGTTTCCCTCGCCGGGACAGGGGGCGCCCCAGCACTGAAGCTTTCTTT.

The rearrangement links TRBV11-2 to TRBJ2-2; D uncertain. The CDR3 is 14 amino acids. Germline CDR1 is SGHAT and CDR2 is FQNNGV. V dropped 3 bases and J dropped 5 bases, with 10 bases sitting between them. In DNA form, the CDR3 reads TGTGCCAGCAGCTTTAGCTCCAGTACCGGGGAGCTGTTTTTT. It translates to CASSFSSSTGELFF.

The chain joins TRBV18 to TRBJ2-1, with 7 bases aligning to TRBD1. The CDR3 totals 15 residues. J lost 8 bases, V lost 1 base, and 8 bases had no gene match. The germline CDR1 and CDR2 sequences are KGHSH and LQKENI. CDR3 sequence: CASSPRGDSWDEQFF. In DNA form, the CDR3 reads TGTGCCAGCTCACCACGAGGGGACAGTTGGGATGAGCAGTTCTTC. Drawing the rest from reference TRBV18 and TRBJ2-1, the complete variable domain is NAGVMQNPRHLVRRRGQEARLRCSPMKGHSHVYWYRQLPEEGLKFMVYLQKENIIDESGMPKERFSAEFPKEGPSILRIQQVVRGDSAAYFCASSPRGDSWDEQFFGPGTRLTVL.

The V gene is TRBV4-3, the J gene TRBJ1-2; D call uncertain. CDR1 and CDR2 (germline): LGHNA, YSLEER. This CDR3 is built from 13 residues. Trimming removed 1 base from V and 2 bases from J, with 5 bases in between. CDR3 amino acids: CASSQGRNYGYTF. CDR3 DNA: TGCGCCAGCAGCCAAGGACGAAACTATGGCTACACCTTC.

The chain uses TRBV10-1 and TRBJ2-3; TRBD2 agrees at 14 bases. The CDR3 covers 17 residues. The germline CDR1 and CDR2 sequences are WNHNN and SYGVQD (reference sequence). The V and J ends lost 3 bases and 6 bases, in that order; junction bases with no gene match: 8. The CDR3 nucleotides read TGCGCCAGCAGTGAATTTAGGGGACTAGCGGGAGTCGATACGCAGTATTTT. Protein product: CASSEFRGLAGVDTQYF.

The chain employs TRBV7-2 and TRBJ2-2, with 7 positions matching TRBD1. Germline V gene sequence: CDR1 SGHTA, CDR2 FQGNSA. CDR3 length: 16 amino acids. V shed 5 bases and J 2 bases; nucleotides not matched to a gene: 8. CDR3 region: CASSLLTGRNTGELFF. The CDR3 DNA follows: TGTGCCAGCAGCCTATTGACAGGGCGTAACACCGGGGAGCTGTTTTTT.

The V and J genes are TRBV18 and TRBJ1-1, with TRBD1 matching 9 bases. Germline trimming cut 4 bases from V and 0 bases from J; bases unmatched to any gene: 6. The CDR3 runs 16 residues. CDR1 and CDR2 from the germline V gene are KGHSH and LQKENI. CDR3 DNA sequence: TGTGCCAGCTCACTAGGACAGGGGCGGGTGAACACTGAAGCTTTCTTT. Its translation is CASSLGQGRVNTEAFF. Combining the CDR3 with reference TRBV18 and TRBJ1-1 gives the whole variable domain NAGVMQNPRHLVRRRGQEARLRCSPMKGHSHVYWYRQLPEEGLKFMVYLQKENIIDESGMPKERFSAEFPKEGPSILRIQQVVRGDSAAYFCASSLGQGRVNTEAFFGQGTRLTVV.

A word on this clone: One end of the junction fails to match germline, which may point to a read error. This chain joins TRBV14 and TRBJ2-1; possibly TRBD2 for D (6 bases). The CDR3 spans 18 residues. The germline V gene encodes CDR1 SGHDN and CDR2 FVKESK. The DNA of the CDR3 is TGTGCCAGCAGCCAAGGGAGGGCGCTCCACGACTCCCACAATGAGCAGTTCTTC. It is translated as CASSQGRALHDSHNEQFF.

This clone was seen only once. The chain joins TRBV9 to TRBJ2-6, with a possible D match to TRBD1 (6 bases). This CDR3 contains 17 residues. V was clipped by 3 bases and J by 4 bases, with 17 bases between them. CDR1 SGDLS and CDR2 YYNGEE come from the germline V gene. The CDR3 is CASSATGTTGGANVLTF. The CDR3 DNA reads TGTGCCAGCAGCGCAACAGGGACCACCGGGGGGGCCAACGTCCTGACTTTC.

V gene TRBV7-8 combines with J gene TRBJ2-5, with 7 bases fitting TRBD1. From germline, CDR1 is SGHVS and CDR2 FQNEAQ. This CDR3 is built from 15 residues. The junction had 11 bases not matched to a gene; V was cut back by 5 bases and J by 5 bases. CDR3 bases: TGTGCCAGCAGCCCCCGGGACAGTCAAGGCGAGACCCAGTACTTC. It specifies CASSPRDSQGETQYF.

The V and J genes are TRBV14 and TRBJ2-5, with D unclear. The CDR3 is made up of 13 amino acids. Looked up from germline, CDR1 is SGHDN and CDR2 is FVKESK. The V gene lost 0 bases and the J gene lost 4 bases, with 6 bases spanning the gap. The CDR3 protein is CASSQEWRETQYF. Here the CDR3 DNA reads TGTGCCAGCAGCCAAGAATGGAGAGAGACCCAGTACTTC. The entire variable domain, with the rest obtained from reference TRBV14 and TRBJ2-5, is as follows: EAGVTQFPSHSVIEKGQTVTLRCDPISGHDNLYWYRRVMGKEIKFLLHFVKESKQDESGMPNNRFLAERTGGTYSTLKVQPAELEDSGVYFCASSQEWRETQYFGPGTRLLVL.

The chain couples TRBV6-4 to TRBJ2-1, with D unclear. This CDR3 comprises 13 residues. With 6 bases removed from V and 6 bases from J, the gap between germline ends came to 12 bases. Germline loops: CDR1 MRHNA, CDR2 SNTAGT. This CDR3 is CASSRLFVNEQFF. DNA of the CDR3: TGTGCCAGCAGCAGGCTATTCGTCAATGAGCAGTTCTTC.

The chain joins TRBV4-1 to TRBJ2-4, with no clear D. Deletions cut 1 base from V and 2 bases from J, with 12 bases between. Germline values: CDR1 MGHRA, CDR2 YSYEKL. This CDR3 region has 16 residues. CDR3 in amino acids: CASSQGAGATKNIQYF. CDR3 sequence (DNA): TGCGCCAGCAGCCAAGGGGCCGGTGCGACCAAAAACATTCAGTACTTC.

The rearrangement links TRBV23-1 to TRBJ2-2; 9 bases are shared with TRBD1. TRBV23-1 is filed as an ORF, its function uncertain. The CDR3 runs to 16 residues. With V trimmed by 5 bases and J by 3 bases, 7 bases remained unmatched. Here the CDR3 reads CASSSGTGFDTGELFF. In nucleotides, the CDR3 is TGCGCCAGCAGTTCCGGGACAGGGTTTGACACCGGGGAGCTGTTTTTT.

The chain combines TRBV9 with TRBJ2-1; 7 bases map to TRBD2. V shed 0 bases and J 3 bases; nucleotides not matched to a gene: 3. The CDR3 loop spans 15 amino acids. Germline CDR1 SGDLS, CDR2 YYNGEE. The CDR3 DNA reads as TGTGCCAGCAGCGTAGACGGGGGGTTCTACAATGAGCAGTTCTTC. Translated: CASSVDGGFYNEQFF.

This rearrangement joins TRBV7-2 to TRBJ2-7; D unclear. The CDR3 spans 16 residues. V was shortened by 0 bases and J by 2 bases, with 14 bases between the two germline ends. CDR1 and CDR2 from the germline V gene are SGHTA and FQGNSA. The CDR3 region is CASSLARTEPPYEQYF. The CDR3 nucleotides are TGTGCCAGCAGCTTAGCGCGAACAGAACCCCCCTACGAGCAGTACTTC.

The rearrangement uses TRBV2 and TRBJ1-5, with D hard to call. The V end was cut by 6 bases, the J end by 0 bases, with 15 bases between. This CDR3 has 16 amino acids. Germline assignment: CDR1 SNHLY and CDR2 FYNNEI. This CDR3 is CASSGYSPHSNQPQHF. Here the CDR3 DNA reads TGTGCCAGCAGCGGCTATTCCCCACATAGCAATCAGCCCCAGCATTTT.

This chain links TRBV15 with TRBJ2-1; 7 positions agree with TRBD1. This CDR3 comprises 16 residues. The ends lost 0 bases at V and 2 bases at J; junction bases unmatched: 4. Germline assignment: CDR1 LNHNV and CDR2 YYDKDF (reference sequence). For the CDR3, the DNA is TGTGCCACCAGCAGAGATCTACAGGGGACCTACAATGAGCAGTTCTTC. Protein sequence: CATSRDLQGTYNEQFF.

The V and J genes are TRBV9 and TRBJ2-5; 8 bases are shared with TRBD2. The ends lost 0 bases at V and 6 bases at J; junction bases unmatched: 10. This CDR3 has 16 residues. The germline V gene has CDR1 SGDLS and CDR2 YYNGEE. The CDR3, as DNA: TGTGCCAGCAGCGTAGGGTTGGCGGGGGGCGAGAAGACCCAGTACTTC. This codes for CASSVGLAGGEKTQYF.

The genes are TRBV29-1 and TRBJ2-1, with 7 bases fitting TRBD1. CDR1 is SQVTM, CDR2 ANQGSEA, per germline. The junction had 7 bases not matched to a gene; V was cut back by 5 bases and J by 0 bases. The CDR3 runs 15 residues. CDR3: CSVSGTVSSYNEQFF. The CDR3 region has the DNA TGCAGCGTTTCCGGGACAGTAAGCTCCTACAATGAGCAGTTCTTC.

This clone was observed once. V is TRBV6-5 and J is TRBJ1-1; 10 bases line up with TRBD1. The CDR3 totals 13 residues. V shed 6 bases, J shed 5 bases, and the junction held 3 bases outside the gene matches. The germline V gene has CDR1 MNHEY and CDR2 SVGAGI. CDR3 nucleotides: TGTGCCAGCAGCTTGGACAGGGGGACTGAAGCTTTCTTT. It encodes CASSLDRGTEAFF.